The rows below give T cell receptor beta chains drawn from one sample of a study of T cell repertoires in cytomegalovirus infection. MiXCR was run by TCRdb on the reads, yielding one entry per CDR3 protein. This sample has tens of thousands of distinct CDR3 sequences; over 3.5% occur once, and the top ten carry about 22%. The source material was PBMCs. These receptors all stem from a human donor in good health (CMV status not recorded). Some clones in this sample may be carry-over from other donors' samples. The CDR3 runs from the conserved cysteine through the conserved F or W. A D gene is named only where the DNA matches it firmly. Clone size, where shown, is once, few, many, or a class for clones that have expanded.

cdr3_aa | cdr3_nt | clone_size | d_call | j_call | v_call
CASSLRTSGRVGEETQYF | TGTGCCAGCAGCCTTCGGACTAGCGGGAGGGTGGGGGAAGAGACCCAGTACTTC | . | TRBD2 | TRBJ2-5 | TRBV11-3
CASSSLRGVGNEQFF | TGTGCCAGCAGCTCACTCCGGGGGGTAGGGAATGAGCAGTTCTTC | many | TRBD2 | TRBJ2-1 | TRBV7-2
CASSLRRAGAPNLEKLFF | TGTGCCAGCAGCTTAAGAAGGGCAGGGGCTCCGAACCTGGAAAAACTGTTTTTT | many | . | TRBJ1-4 | TRBV7-8
CASSFNGNTEAFF | TGTGCCAGCAGTTTCAACGGTAACACTGAAGCTTTCTTT | . | . | TRBJ1-1 | TRBV12-3/TRBV12-4
CASSYGPTYEQYF | TGTGCCAGCAGTTACGGTCCCACCTACGAGCAGTACTTC | many | . | TRBJ2-7 | TRBV6-5
CASSFSRTNTEAFF | TGTGCCAGCAGTTTTAGCCGGACGAACACTGAAGCTTTCTTT | many | . | TRBJ1-1 | TRBV12-3/TRBV12-4
CASSRDLSETQYF | TGTGCCAGCAGTAGGGATTTATCGGAGACCCAGTACTTC | many | . | TRBJ2-5 | TRBV2
CASSAAVEQYF | TGTGCCAGCAGCGCCGCGGTCGAGCAGTACTTC | many | . | TRBJ2-7 | TRBV7-2
CASSLVGVSGRSLNNEQFF | TGTGCCAGCAGCTTAGTTGGCGTTAGCGGGAGGTCCCTCAACAATGAGCAGTTCTTC | many | TRBD2 | TRBJ2-1 | TRBV7-2
CASSYELAEAFF | TGTGCCAGCAGTTATGAGTTGGCTGAAGCTTTCTTT | few | . | TRBJ1-1 | TRBV12-3/TRBV12-4
CASSYYRAYEQYF | TGTGCCAGCAGCTACTACAGGGCCTATGAGCAGTACTTC | many | . | TRBJ2-7 | TRBV7-6
CASSPRTSAYNEQFF | TGTGCCAGCAGCCCAAGGACTAGCGCGTACAATGAGCAGTTCTTC | many | TRBD2 | TRBJ2-1 | TRBV11-2
CASSLGTGQPQHF | TGTGCCAGCAGCTTGGGTACTGGCCAGCCCCAGCATTTT | many | . | TRBJ1-5 | TRBV7-2
CASSPAYEQYF | TGTGCCAGCAGCCCGGCCTACGAGCAGTACTTC | many | . | TRBJ2-7 | TRBV7-2
CASRRTSGEVDTQYF | TGTGCCAGCAGACGGACTAGCGGGGAGGTAGATACGCAGTATTTT | many | TRBD2 | TRBJ2-3 | TRBV7-2
CSVGGVASTDTQYF | TGCAGCGTTGGAGGGGTCGCTAGCACAGATACGCAGTATTTT | many | . | TRBJ2-3 | TRBV29-1
CASSLSTGAVSYEQYF | TGCGCCAGCAGCTTGAGTACGGGGGCAGTATCCTACGAGCAGTACTTC | many | . | TRBJ2-7 | TRBV5-1
CASSSHSIGAATNEKLFF | TGTGCCAGCAGCTCTCATTCAATCGGGGCCGCAACTAATGAAAAACTGTTTTTT | many | . | TRBJ1-4 | TRBV7-2
CASSLERGTHSEQFF | TGTGCCAGCAGCTTAGAGCGTGGGACCCACAGTGAGCAGTTCTTC | few | . | TRBJ2-1 | TRBV7-2
CASSPTGSNQPQHF | TGTGCCAGCAGTCCCACCGGGAGCAATCAGCCCCAGCATTTT | many | . | TRBJ1-5 | TRBV12-3/TRBV12-4
CASSLAPSTSGFF | TGTGCCAGCAGCTTAGCGCCGTCGACTTCGGGGTTCTTC | many | . | TRBJ2-1 | TRBV11-1
CASSYVGQGASGANVLTF | TGTGCCAGCAGCTACGTAGGACAGGGGGCGAGTGGGGCCAACGTCCTGACTTTC | many | TRBD1 | TRBJ2-6 | TRBV7-9
CASAEPRGRSETQYF | TGTGCCAGCGCCGAACCGCGGGGTCGGTCAGAGACCCAGTACTTC | many | . | TRBJ2-5 | TRBV6-1
CSAKVSASGYTF | TGCAGTGCCAAGGTTTCAGCCAGCGGCTACACCTTC | many | . | TRBJ1-2 | TRBV20-1
CASSLGWGTQPQHF | TGTGCCAGCAGCTTAGGTTGGGGGACGCAGCCCCAGCATTTT | many | . | TRBJ1-5 | TRBV7-2
CASSFFRSTLGLAGAVAKNIQYF | TGTGCCAGCAGCTTCTTCCGCTCTACCCTCGGACTAGCGGGAGCAGTAGCCAAAAACATTCAGTACTTC | many | TRBD2 | TRBJ2-4 | TRBV7-2
CASSLRDRFQETQYF | TGTGCCAGCAGCCTAAGGGACAGGTTTCAAGAGACCCAGTACTTC | many | TRBD1 | TRBJ2-5 | TRBV7-2
CASKPGQGAYEQYF | TGTGCCAGCAAACCGGGACAGGGGGCCTACGAGCAGTACTTC | many | TRBD1 | TRBJ2-7 | TRBV6-5
CASSLVGQIQETQYF | TGTGCCAGCAGCTTAGTGGGACAGATACAAGAGACCCAGTACTTC | many | TRBD1 | TRBJ2-5 | TRBV7-2
CASSFSRLGDGSKNIQYF | TGTGCCAGCAGCTTTTCCCGACTAGGGGACGGGTCCAAAAACATTCAGTACTTC | many | . | TRBJ2-4 | TRBV7-8
CASSLASPNSGELFF | TGTGCCAGCAGCTTAGCTTCCCCTAATAGCGGGGAGCTGTTTTTT | many | . | TRBJ2-2 | TRBV7-2
CASSLARPGTSDTQYF | TGTGCCAGCAGCTTAGCCCGTCCCGGGACTAGTGATACGCAGTATTTT | . | TRBD2 | TRBJ2-3 | TRBV7-8
CASSLDTEAYEQYF | TGTGCCAGCAGCTTAGATACAGAAGCCTACGAGCAGTACTTC | . | . | TRBJ2-7 | TRBV7-4
CASSYPRTGPENIQYF | TGTGCCAGCAGTTACCCTAGGACAGGGCCTGAAAACATTCAGTACTTC | many | TRBD1 | TRBJ2-4 | TRBV6-6
CASSRGGGLSTDTQYF | TGTGCCAGCAGCCGAGGGGGGGGCCTGAGCACAGATACGCAGTATTTT | few | . | TRBJ2-3 | TRBV11-3
CASSSRQGPLTYEQYF | TGTGCCAGCAGTTCCCGACAGGGGCCCCTAACCTACGAGCAGTACTTC | . | TRBD1 | TRBJ2-7 | TRBV28
CASSLAHPTDTQYF | TGTGCCAGCAGCTTAGCGCATCCCACAGATACGCAGTATTTT | many | . | TRBJ2-3 | TRBV7-2
CASSLFGASSSTDTQYF | TGTGCCAGCAGCTTATTCGGGGCTAGCAGTAGCACAGATACGCAGTATTTT | many | . | TRBJ2-3 | TRBV11-3
CASSKAAGGLSSYEQYF | TGTGCCAGCAGTAAGGCGGCAGGGGGCCTTAGCTCCTACGAGCAGTACTTC | many | TRBD1 | TRBJ2-7 | TRBV6-2/TRBV6-3
CASSWDSTDTQYF | TGTGCCAGCAGTTGGGACAGCACAGATACGCAGTATTTT | . | . | TRBJ2-3 | TRBV28
CASSFETTDYGYTF | TGTGCCAGCAGCTTCGAGACCACGGACTATGGCTACACCTTC | many | . | TRBJ1-2 | TRBV7-9
CASSLVGNTEAFF | TGTGCCAGCAGCTTAGTCGGAAACACTGAAGCTTTCTTT | many | . | TRBJ1-1 | TRBV7-2
CASSLGRDNEQFF | TGTGCCAGCAGCTTGGGGCGGGATAATGAGCAGTTCTTC | many | . | TRBJ2-1 | TRBV11-1
CASSLTPGQIAFF | TGTGCCAGCAGCTTAACGCCCGGACAGATAGCTTTCTTT | many | . | TRBJ1-1 | TRBV7-9
CASSFAGLAGLGDTQYF | TGTGCCAGCAGCTTCGCTGGACTAGCGGGGCTGGGGGATACGCAGTATTTT | many | TRBD2 | TRBJ2-3 | TRBV7-2
CASSLYLLGGMGYTF | TGTGCCAGCAGCTTATATCTTTTGGGGGGAATGGGCTACACCTTC | once | . | TRBJ1-2 | TRBV7-8
CASRQGVREQYF | TGTGCCAGCAGGCAGGGGGTCCGCGAGCAGTACTTC | many | TRBD1 | TRBJ2-7 | TRBV7-2
CASSVLGGQQYF | TGTGCCAGCAGCGTCCTCGGGGGACAGCAGTACTTC | many | . | TRBJ2-7 | TRBV7-7
CASSLAGVYEQYF | TGCGCCAGCAGTTTAGCGGGAGTTTACGAGCAGTACTTC | many | TRBD2 | TRBJ2-7 | TRBV10-2
CASGEGEDNEQFF | TGTGCCAGCGGGGAGGGAGAGGACAATGAGCAGTTCTTC | many | TRBD2 | TRBJ2-1 | TRBV6-2/TRBV6-3